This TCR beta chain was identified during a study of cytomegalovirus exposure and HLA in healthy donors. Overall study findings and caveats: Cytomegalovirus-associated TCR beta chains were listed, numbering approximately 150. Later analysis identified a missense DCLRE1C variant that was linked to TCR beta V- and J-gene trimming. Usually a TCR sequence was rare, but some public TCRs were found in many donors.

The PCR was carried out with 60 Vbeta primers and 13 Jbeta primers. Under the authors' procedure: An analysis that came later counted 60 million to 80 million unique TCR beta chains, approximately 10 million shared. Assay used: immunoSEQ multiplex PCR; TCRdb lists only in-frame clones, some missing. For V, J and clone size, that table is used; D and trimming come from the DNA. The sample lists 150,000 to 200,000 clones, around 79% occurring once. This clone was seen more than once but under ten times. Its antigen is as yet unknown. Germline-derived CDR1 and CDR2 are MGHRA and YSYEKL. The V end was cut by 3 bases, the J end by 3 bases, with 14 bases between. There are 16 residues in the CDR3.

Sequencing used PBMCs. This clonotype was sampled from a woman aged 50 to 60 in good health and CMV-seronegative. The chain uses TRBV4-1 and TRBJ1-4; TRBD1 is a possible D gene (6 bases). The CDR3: CASSQMETGANEKLFF. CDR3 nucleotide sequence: TGCGCCAGCAGCCAGATGGAGACAGGAGCTAATGAAAAACTGTTTTTT.